Following are 29 T cell receptor beta chains from one sample sequenced in a study of OX40 agonist ivuxolimab in advanced cancers. Using immunoSEQ multiplex PCR, the repertoire was profiled, and TCRdb retains in-frame clones only, with some absent. Of 49,000 or so clones listed, approximately 80% were seen once; the top ten hold 2.6%. The source was CD4+ or CD8+ T cells sorted from blood, collected in a trial of the OX40 agonist ivuxolimab. Receptors were obtained from an adult with an advanced solid tumor such as melanoma, head and neck, liver or kidney cancer.

The CDR3 is CASRTASGRGTDTQYF. The DNA for the CDR3 is TGTGCCAGCAGAACAGCTAGCGGGAGAGGCACAGATACGCAGTATTTT. The chain has TRBV5-8 and TRBJ2-3; TRBD2 matches 10 bases. The ends lost 5 bases at V and 1 base at J; junction bases unmatched: 7. From germline, CDR1 is SGHTS and CDR2 YDEGEE. This CDR3 region has 16 residues.

In this sample, this clone turned up once. The chain joins TRBV10-3 to TRBJ2-7, with a weak D call TRBD2 (5 bases). This CDR3 is built from 14 residues. V was cut by 0 bases and J by 5 bases, with 11 bases left in between. Germline values: CDR1 ENHRY, CDR2 SYGVKD. The DNA for the CDR3 is TGTGCCATCAGTGAGTCCGGGATCGTCAACGAGCAGTACTTC. Translated: CAISESGIVNEQYF.

As concerns this clone: No conserved phenylalanine or tryptophan ends this CDR3, so it is likely a read error. The V call is TRBV9, the J call TRBJ1-3; D is possibly TRBD1 (6 bases). Germline V gives CDR1 SGDLS, CDR2 YYNGEE. V was cut by 2 bases and J by 4 bases, with 10 bases left in between. The CDR3 runs to 14 residues. The CDR3 nucleotides read TGTGCCAGCAGCGTCGGACAGACGGGAAACACCATATATCTT. Its translation: CASSVGQTGNTIYL.

This chain joins TRBV5-8 and TRBJ1-2; D remains unclear. This CDR3 spans 13 amino acids. The germline CDR1 and CDR2 sequences are SGHTS and YDEGEE. V lost 6 bases and J 1 base, leaving 10 bases between the germline ends. CDR3 loop: CASTVRGNYGYTF. The CDR3 bases are TGTGCCAGCACTGTACGGGGTAACTATGGCTACACCTTC.

This clone was detected a few times. The chain uses TRBV5-1 and TRBJ2-6; 7 bases match TRBD1. V was pared by 2 bases and J by 0 bases, with 2 bases of the junction left unmatched. Germline loops: CDR1 SGHRS, CDR2 YFSETQ. The CDR3 is 16 residues long. CDR3 loop: CASSFAGGSGANVLTF. The CDR3 bases are TGCGCCAGCAGCTTTGCAGGGGGCTCTGGGGCCAACGTCCTGACTTTC.

The chain recombines TRBV4-3 with TRBJ1-1; D possibly corresponds to TRBD1 (6 bases). With 4 bases removed from V and 1 base from J, the gap between germline ends came to 13 bases. Germline CDR1 LGHNA, CDR2 YSLEER. The CDR3 has 15 residues. In DNA, the CDR3 is TGCGCCAGCAGCCCTCCGGGACAAAGGAACACTGAAGCTTTCTTT. Protein: CASSPPGQRNTEAFF.

The chain combines TRBV30 with TRBJ2-3; TRBD2 is a possible D gene (6 bases). CDR3 length: 14 residues. The germline CDR1 and CDR2 sequences are GTSNPN and SVGIG (reference sequence). V dropped 6 bases and J dropped 0 bases, with 13 bases sitting between them. CDR3 region: CACLAVDSTDTQYF. The CDR3 DNA sequence: TGTGCCTGCTTAGCGGTGGATAGCACAGATACGCAGTATTTT.

This rearrangement joins TRBV11-2 to TRBJ2-7; D possibly corresponds to TRBD2 (6 bases). This CDR3 contains 15 residues. In germline, CDR1 is SGHAT, CDR2 FQNNGV. The V end lost 1 base, the J end lost 0 bases, and 10 bases lay between the germline ends. Here the CDR3 reads CASSLGRESSYEQYF. The CDR3 DNA follows: TGTGCCAGCAGCTTAGGACGGGAGAGCTCCTACGAGCAGTACTTC.

The chain couples TRBV9 to TRBJ2-2; TRBD1 matches 8 bases. The CDR3 covers 16 residues. Germline V gene sequence: CDR1 SGDLS, CDR2 YYNGEE. With V trimmed by 3 bases and J by 5 bases, 9 bases remained unmatched. Written as DNA, the CDR3 is TGTGCCAGCAGCGCCCAGACAGGGGTCAGTACCGGGGAGCTGTTTTTT. Translated, it gives CASSAQTGVSTGELFF.

This sequence joins TRBV27 and TRBJ2-7, with TRBD1 matching over 7 bases. The germline CDR1 and CDR2 sequences are MNHEY and SMNVEV (reference sequence). The CDR3 length is 15 residues. After removal of 5 bases from V and 3 bases from J, the junction contained 10 bases not matched to a gene. The CDR3 DNA sequence: TGTGCCAGCAGTCTGGGACAGCCCTATCTCTACGAGCAGTACTTC. Protein sequence: CASSLGQPYLYEQYF.

This clone has just a few counts. This chain uses TRBV29-1 with TRBJ1-1; tentative D call: TRBD1 (5 bases). V was clipped by 6 bases and J by 0 bases, with 14 bases between them. Germline CDR1 SQVTM, CDR2 ANQGSEA. CDR3 length equals 14 residues. The CDR3, as DNA: TGCAGCGTCCTGAGGGCAGGGCTGAACACTGAAGCTTTCTTT. Residues: CSVLRAGLNTEAFF.

V usage is TRBV6-5 and J usage is TRBJ2-2, with TRBD2 as a possible D gene (6 bases). V dropped 4 bases and J dropped 5 bases, with 11 bases sitting between them. The CDR3 consists of 14 residues. Looked up from germline, CDR1 is MNHEY and CDR2 is SVGAGI. Written as DNA, the CDR3 is TGTGCCAGCAGTTGGAACGGGGGTACCGGGGAGCTGTTTTTT. Amino acids: CASSWNGGTGELFF.

The J gene is TRBJ1-5, the V gene TRBV7-2; possibly TRBD1 for D (5 bases). Germline CDR1 and CDR2: SGHTA and FQGNSA. There are 15 residues in the CDR3. The V end lost 5 bases, the J end lost 3 bases, and 14 bases lay between the germline ends. The DNA of the CDR3 is TGTGCCAGCAGCGGCGACAGCTCCCTCAATCAGCCCCAGCATTTT. Its translation: CASSGDSSLNQPQHF.

J is TRBJ2-3 and V is TRBV29-1; TRBD1 is a possible D gene (7 bases). The V end was cut by 4 bases, the J end by 5 bases, with 16 bases between. Germline values: CDR1 SQVTM, CDR2 ANQGSEA. The CDR3 covers 14 residues. CDR3 in DNA: TGCAGCGTTGGGTTTAGGGGGCGGGGAGATACGCAGTATTTT. Amino acid sequence: CSVGFRGRGDTQYF.

The V call is TRBV9, the J call TRBJ1-6; D gene ambiguous. The germline CDR1 and CDR2 sequences are SGDLS and YYNGEE. The ends were cut back, 4 bases at V and 7 bases at J, with 18 bases in the middle. The CDR3 has 16 amino acids. DNA of the CDR3: TGTGCCAGCAGCCTAGGCGGGCTAGGACTAAATTCACCCCTCCACTTT. Its translation: CASSLGGLGLNSPLHF.

This clone occurred a few times. The V gene is TRBV18, the J gene TRBJ1-5; D is unclear. Germline V gene sequence: CDR1 KGHSH, CDR2 LQKENI. Deletions cut 2 bases from V and 0 bases from J, with 11 bases between. The CDR3 covers 16 residues. Here the CDR3 reads CASSPGPPGSNQPQHF. CDR3 nucleotide sequence: TGTGCCAGCTCACCAGGTCCCCCAGGTAGCAATCAGCCCCAGCATTTT.

The chain has TRBV6-5 and TRBJ2-1; either TRBD1 or TRBD2 may fit D (5 bases each). CDR1 and CDR2 from the germline V gene are MNHEY and SVGAGI. V lost 11 bases and J 7 bases, leaving 21 bases between the germline ends. The CDR3 contains 14 residues. CDR3 loop: CASQTDQGENEQFF. The CDR3 DNA is TGTGCCTCCCAGACAGATCAGGGAGAGAATGAGCAGTTCTTC.

V and J are TRBV4-3 and TRBJ2-1; possible D gene TRBD1, 5 bases. CDR3 size: 16 residues. Germline assignment: CDR1 LGHNA and CDR2 YSLEER. The germline V and J ends were trimmed by 4 bases and 1 base, with 14 bases remaining between them. The DNA for the CDR3 is TGCGCCAGCAGCCTAATTTCTTACAGGTCCTACAATGAGCAGTTCTTC. Its protein is CASSLISYRSYNEQFF.

The V gene is TRBV7-2, the J gene TRBJ2-3, with D perhaps matching TRBD2 (6 bases). This CDR3 has 15 residues. Trimming pared 5 bases from V and 0 bases from J, leaving 12 bases between. Looked up from germline, CDR1 is SGHTA and CDR2 is FQGNSA. This chain's CDR3 is CASSPPSASTDTQYF. Here the CDR3 DNA reads TGTGCCAGCAGCCCCCCTAGCGCTAGCACAGATACGCAGTATTTT.

This chain connects TRBV7-2 to TRBJ1-5; D is uncertain. CDR1 is SGHTA, CDR2 FQGNSA, per germline. The CDR3 consists of 15 residues. V lost 5 bases and J 2 bases, leaving 13 bases between the germline ends. CDR3 sequence (DNA): TGTGCCAGCAGCCTAACGCCGGGCGGCAATCAGCCCCAGCATTTT. It specifies CASSLTPGGNQPQHF.

A few counts support this clone. This sequence joins TRBV18 and TRBJ1-3, with no clear D. The CDR3 is 13 residues long. Germline V gene lookup returns CDR1 KGHSH and CDR2 LQKENI. With 2 bases removed from V and 3 bases from J, the gap between germline ends came to 5 bases. The chain's CDR3 is CASSPELGNTIYF. CDR3 DNA sequence: TGTGCCAGCTCACCAGAGCTTGGAAACACCATATATTTT.

The chain links TRBV11-1 to TRBJ1-5, with TRBD1 matching 7 bases. This CDR3 region has 16 residues. CDR1 is SGHAT, CDR2 FQDESV, per germline (reference sequence). J was trimmed by 6 bases and V by 5 bases; bases with no gene match: 13. Here the CDR3 reads CASSPQADRDCQPQHF. DNA of the CDR3: TGTGCCAGCAGCCCTCAGGCCGACAGGGATTGTCAGCCCCAGCATTTT.

V usage is TRBV5-1 and J usage is TRBJ2-2, with D perhaps TRBD1 or TRBD2 (5 bases each). The CDR3 length is 16 residues. Trimming removed 0 bases from V and 3 bases from J, with 12 bases in between. In germline, CDR1 is SGHRS, CDR2 YFSETQ. CDR3 region: CASSLGPLGDTGELFF. CDR3 nucleotides: TGCGCCAGCAGCTTGGGGCCCTTGGGGGACACCGGGGAGCTGTTTTTT.

The chain combines TRBV19 with TRBJ2-1, with D unclear. The CDR3 extends over 15 amino acids. The germline CDR1 and CDR2 sequences are LNHDA and SQIVND (reference sequence). V lost 6 bases and J lost 5, with 17 bases in between. CDR3 residues: CASSTDGGRDNEQFF. The DNA of the CDR3 is TGTGCCAGTAGCACCGACGGCGGTAGGGACAATGAGCAGTTCTTC.

The rearrangement uses TRBV9 and TRBJ1-6, with D unresolved. V was clipped by 3 bases and J by 7 bases, with 8 bases between them. From germline, CDR1 is SGDLS and CDR2 YYNGEE. The CDR3 runs to 13 residues. The CDR3 DNA is TGTGCCAGCAGCGAGGAAGGGAATTCACCCCTCCACTTT. It translates to CASSEEGNSPLHF.

V is TRBV7-2 and J is TRBJ2-1, with D unresolved. This CDR3 has 15 amino acids. V lost 8 bases and J lost 8, with 22 bases in between. Germline assignment: CDR1 SGHTA and CDR2 FQGNSA. The CDR3 region has the DNA TGTGCCAGCGTTGACCCCCTCGGCATTTGGCATGAGCAGTTCTTC. Its translation: CASVDPLGIWHEQFF.

This clone appeared a single time. The V call is TRBV18, the J call TRBJ2-1; D might be TRBD1 (5 bases). Germline values: CDR1 KGHSH, CDR2 LQKENI. Trimming pared 3 bases from V and 7 bases from J, leaving 10 bases between. This CDR3 region has 13 residues. The CDR3 loop is CASSPQGGNEQFF. The DNA for the CDR3 is TGTGCCAGCTCACCGCAGGGTGGGAATGAGCAGTTCTTC.

To note about this clone: The same CDR3 also results from other DNA sequences found in this sample. The chain combines TRBV27 with TRBJ2-2; D gene unclear. With 0 bases removed from V and 1 base from J, the gap between germline ends came to 3 bases. Per the germline V gene, CDR1 is MNHEY and CDR2 is SMNVEV (reference sequence). The CDR3 runs 14 residues. As DNA, the CDR3 is TGTGCCAGCAGTTTATCCGGGAACACCGGGGAGCTGTTTTTT. This sequence encodes CASSLSGNTGELFF.

The rearrangement uses TRBV11-2 and TRBJ2-1; 7 bases are shared with TRBD2. CDR3 length equals 19 residues. Germline assignment: CDR1 SGHAT and CDR2 FQNNGV. The ends lost 1 base at V and 2 bases at J; junction bases unmatched: 14. The CDR3 region is CASSLVGGSGPQTYNEQFF. Here the CDR3 DNA reads TGTGCCAGCAGCTTAGTGGGAGGTAGCGGGCCCCAGACCTACAATGAGCAGTTCTTC.